A single sample is the source of the 10 T cell receptor beta chains below, sequenced in a study of identical twins. TCRdb re-derived calls from the 5' RACE reads in MiXCR, one entry per CDR3 protein. The data hold some 1,700,000 distinct CDR3 sequences, with less than 35% observed a single time. Sequenced material: cord blood. Receptors were obtained from a newborn girl in good health.

The chain couples TRBV7-2 to TRBJ2-1; D perhaps matches TRBD2 (6 bases). The germline V gene encodes CDR1 SGHTA and CDR2 FQGNSA. With 1 base removed from V and 2 bases from J, the gap between germline ends came to 9 bases. This CDR3 has 15 residues. This CDR3 reads CASSLVPGAYNEQFF. CDR3 nucleotide sequence: TGTGCCAGCAGCTTAGTTCCGGGGGCCTACAATGAGCAGTTCTTC.

Of note for this clonotype: A much larger clone lies a single base off, so this may be a read error. J is TRBJ1-2 and V is TRBV28; 7 bases are a match to TRBD1. CDR1 and CDR2 from the germline V gene are MDHEN and SYDVKM. V lost 4 bases, J lost 11 bases, and 7 bases stayed unmatched. This CDR3 is 12 amino acids long. DNA for the CDR3: TGTGCCAGCAGTTCCCTGACAGGGAGATACACCTTC. It yields the protein CASSSLTGRYTF.

This clonotype was observed a handful of times. The chain carries TRBV6-1 and TRBJ2-3; TRBD2 matches 9 bases. Germline trimming cut 5 bases from V and 3 bases from J; bases unmatched to any gene: 3. Per the germline V gene, CDR1 is MNHNS and CDR2 is SASEGT. CDR3 length equals 14 residues. The CDR3 region is CASSSSGKTDTQYF. CDR3 bases: TGTGCCAGCAGTTCTAGCGGGAAGACAGATACGCAGTATTTT.

The rearrangement joins TRBV4-1 to TRBJ2-3; unclear D gene. Trimming shortened V by 0 bases and J by 3 bases, and 7 bases separated the two germline ends. The CDR3 has 14 amino acids. CDR1 and CDR2 from the germline V gene are MGHRA and YSYEKL. DNA of the CDR3: TGCGCCAGCAGCCAAGATCAGGTAACAGATACGCAGTATTTT. Its protein is CASSQDQVTDTQYF.

The chain couples TRBV7-2 to TRBJ1-1; D not resolved. Germline V gene data show CDR1 as SGHTA and CDR2 as FQGNSA. Trimming took off 2 bases at V and 3 bases at J, with 7 bases between the two ends. CDR3 length equals 13 residues. CDR3 sequence reads: CASSLLIYTEAFF. CDR3 coding DNA: TGTGCCAGCAGCTTATTGATTTACACTGAAGCTTTCTTT.

This clonotype occurred a few times. The V gene is TRBV6-6, the J gene TRBJ2-7; 8 bases match TRBD2. Trimming took 6 bases from V and 2 from J; bases not matched to a gene: 9. Looked up from germline, CDR1 is MNHNY and CDR2 is SVGAGI (reference sequence). CDR3 length: 15 residues. CDR3 coding DNA: TGTGCCAGCAGCCCCGAGCGGGGGAGAACCTACGAGCAGTACTTC. Protein: CASSPERGRTYEQYF.

The chain is built from TRBV27 and TRBJ2-3, with D tentatively TRBD1 (5 bases). Germline-derived CDR1 and CDR2 are MNHEY and SMNVEV (reference sequence). The CDR3 has 16 residues. V lost 0 bases, J lost 0 bases, and 10 bases lay in between. CDR3 sequence (DNA): TGTGCCAGCAGTTTATCGGGGCGGCCAAGCACAGATACGCAGTATTTT. This translates into CASSLSGRPSTDTQYF.

The V and J genes are TRBV12-5 and TRBJ1-2; perhaps TRBD1 as D (5 bases). Germline V lookup: CDR1 LGHNT, CDR2 FRNRAP. V was clipped by 2 bases and J by 4 bases, with 20 bases between them. The CDR3 has 17 amino acids. The CDR3 DNA is TGTGCTAGTGGTTTGTTTAATTGGGACTCATCGCTCTATGGCTACACCTTC. Translating it yields CASGLFNWDSSLYGYTF.

This clonotype was detected ten times or more. The chain joins TRBV5-1 to TRBJ2-3; D not resolved. The CDR3 contains 11 residues. From germline, CDR1 is SGHRS and CDR2 YFSETQ. V dropped 4 bases and J dropped 11 bases, with 11 bases sitting between them. The CDR3 sequence: CASSLNGEQYF. The CDR3 DNA follows: TGCGCCAGCAGCCTGAATGGTGAGCAGTATTTT.

V and J are TRBV5-1 and TRBJ2-7; tentatively, D is TRBD2 (7 bases). The V gene's germline CDR1 is SGHRS and CDR2 YFSETQ. V lost 3 bases, J lost 4 bases, and 23 bases lay in between. The CDR3 loop spans 17 amino acids. The CDR3 nucleotides read TGCGCCAGCAGCTCCAGGGGAGGACGGGAGGCCGATTACGAGCAGTACTTC. This codes for CASSSRGGREADYEQYF.